The present entry profiles one TCR beta chain with its context. This specimen belongs to a study of T-cell reconstitution after alpha-beta-depleted transplantation in children. Preparation of the TCRbeta library involved a method that used unique molecular identifiers. TCRdb analysed the PCR reads with MiXCR anew, one entry per CDR3 protein. The sample lists more than 450,000 distinct CDR3 sequences, around 20% occurring once. V dropped 6 bases and J dropped 8 bases, with 17 bases sitting between them. The CDR3 sequence is 14 residues long. Germline V gene lookup returns CDR1 MDHEN and CDR2 SYDVKM. This TCR was sampled from a human donor who donated a stem cell graft to a child with acute lymphoblastic leukemia. The sequencing here drew on PBMCs from the stem cell graft donor, taken from the stem cell graft. V and J are TRBV28 and TRBJ2-1, with a possible D match to TRBD2 (6 bases). In DNA form, the CDR3 reads TGTGCCAGCAGCCACACGACTAGTTTGGATGAGCAGTTCTTC. Protein product: CASSHTTSLDEQFF. The variable domain in full, with the rest retrieved from reference TRBV28 and TRBJ2-1, is DVKVTQSSRYLVKRTGEKVFLECVQDMDHENMFWYRQDPGLGLRLIYFSYDVKMKEKGDIPEGYSVSREKKERFSLILESASTNQTSMYLCASSHTTSLDEQFFGPGTRLTVL.